Listed here are 28 T cell receptor beta chains from one sample, sequenced in a study of T-cell memory formation after mild COVID-19. TCRdb called the 5' RACE reads again in MiXCR, with one record for every CDR3 protein. In the table there are about 310,000 distinct CDR3 sequences, roughly a fifth of which are singletons. Sample: PBMCs or a T cell subset sorted from them (not recorded which). The origin of the receptors is a man between 18 and 29 years old who had mild COVID-19 (a few samples of this study predate the infection). Cell type and time point are not known.

This chain connects TRBV28 to TRBJ2-6; possible D gene TRBD2, 6 bases. Germline V gives CDR1 MDHEN, CDR2 SYDVKM. V was trimmed by 6 bases and J by 2 bases, leaving 11 bases between them. CDR3 size: 15 residues. The CDR3 DNA sequence: TGTGCCAGCAGCCCCGGGGAGGCTGGGGCCAACGTCCTGACTTTC. Translating gives CASSPGEAGANVLTF.

The rearrangement joins TRBV7-9 to TRBJ2-7; D is unclear. Looked up from germline, CDR1 is SEHNR and CDR2 is FQNEAQ (reference sequence). Trimming left V 3 bases short and J 0 bases short, with 9 bases between. The CDR3 consists of 14 residues. DNA for the CDR3: TGTGCCAGCAGCTTCCAGCCGGGCTCCTACGAGCAGTACTTC. It yields the protein CASSFQPGSYEQYF. Complete variable domain (other parts from reference TRBV7-9 and TRBJ2-7): DTGVSQNPRHKITKRGQNVTFRCDPISEHNRLYWYRQTLGQGPEFLTYFQNEAQLEKSRLLSDRFSAERPKGSFSTLEIQRTEQGDSAMYLCASSFQPGSYEQYFGPGTRLTVT.

This rearrangement joins TRBV10-3 to TRBJ2-3; D might be TRBD1 or TRBD2, each matching 5 bases. V lost 6 bases and J lost 4, with 11 bases in between. CDR1 is ENHRY, CDR2 SYGVKD, per germline. This CDR3 is 13 amino acids long. The CDR3 region is CAISPWGSDTQYF. CDR3 DNA sequence: TGTGCCATCAGCCCGTGGGGGTCAGATACGCAGTATTTT.

The rearrangement uses TRBV5-4 and TRBJ2-2, with 7 bases fitting TRBD2. Trimming removed 5 bases from V and 6 bases from J; junction bases left unmatched: 4. This CDR3 contains 13 residues. Germline CDR1 SGHNT, CDR2 YYREEE (reference sequence). The CDR3: CASSFGGSGELFF. In DNA, the CDR3 is TGTGCCAGCAGTTTCGGGGGGTCCGGGGAGCTGTTTTTT. The whole variable domain, remainder taken from reference TRBV5-4 and TRBJ2-2, is ETGVTQSPTHLIKTRGQQVTLRCSSQSGHNTVSWYQQALGQGPQFIFQYYREEENGRGNFPPRFSGLQFPNYSSELNVNALELDDSALYLCASSFGGSGELFFGEGSRLTVL.

This clonotype was seen a few times. The chain carries TRBV5-1 and TRBJ1-6; 10 bases are shared with TRBD1. CDR1 and CDR2 from the germline V gene are SGHRS and YFSETQ. This CDR3 is built from 14 residues. The V and J ends lost 4 bases and 10 bases, in that order; junction bases with no gene match: 5. The CDR3 region has the DNA TGCGCCAGCAGCACGGGGACAGGGGTATCACCCCTCCACTTT. Encoded protein: CASSTGTGVSPLHF.

A word on this clonotype: The junction departs from germline at one end; a sequencing error may be responsible. The chain joins TRBV11-2 to TRBJ1-6; D is possibly TRBD1 (5 bases). Germline V gives CDR1 SGHAT, CDR2 FQNNGV. The CDR3 covers 15 residues. The CDR3 DNA sequence: TGTGCCAGCAGCTTTGGGGCTAGAACCCTCTCTGGGCTCGACTTT. Encoded protein: CASSFGARTLSGLDF. Combining the CDR3 with reference TRBV11-2 and TRBJ1-6 gives the whole variable domain EAGVAQSPRYKIIEKRQSVAFWCNPISGHATLYWYQQILGQGPKLLIQFQNNGVVDDSQLPKDRFSAERLKGVDSTLKIQPAKLEDSAVYLCASSFGARTLSGLDFGNGTRLTVT.

A few counts support this clonotype. The DNA for the CDR3 is TGTGCCAGCAGCTTAGCGTACGGGGGAGCTTTCTTT. Its protein product is CASSLAYGGAFF. The chain carries TRBV7-9 and TRBJ1-1; maybe TRBD1 (5 bases). The germline V and J ends were trimmed by 0 bases and 10 bases, with 9 bases remaining between them. The germline gives CDR1 SEHNR, CDR2 FQNEAQ (reference sequence). The CDR3 consists of 12 residues.

There are a few counts of this clonotype. The chain joins TRBV14 to TRBJ2-3; D uncertain. Trimming stripped 4 bases from V and 3 bases from J, with 8 bases between. Germline CDR1 and CDR2: SGHDN and FVKESK. The length of the CDR3 is 13 residues. CDR3 nucleotides: TGTGCCAGCAGCCGCCTGAGGACAGATACGCAGTATTTT. It codes for CASSRLRTDTQYF.

This clonotype occurred once. V is TRBV7-9 and J is TRBJ2-3, with 8 bases fitting TRBD1. Germline CDR1 reads SEHNR; CDR2 reads FQNEAQ (reference sequence). The CDR3 contains 15 residues. V shed 5 bases, J shed 2 bases, and the junction held 6 bases outside the gene matches. CDR3 protein: CASSPTTGDTDTQYF. The CDR3 DNA reads TGTGCCAGCAGCCCGACGACAGGGGACACAGATACGCAGTATTTT.

The chain links TRBV3-1 to TRBJ2-4, with D perhaps matching TRBD2 (6 bases). Trimming pared 5 bases from V and 6 bases from J, leaving 14 bases between. CDR3 length: 14 amino acids. Germline CDR1 reads LGHDT; CDR2 reads YNNKEL (reference sequence). The CDR3 DNA is TGTGCCAGCAGCTTCCGGGGGATGGGAAACATTCAGTACTTC. The encoded protein is CASSFRGMGNIQYF.

This clonotype has a handful of counts. The rearrangement joins TRBV5-6 to TRBJ2-7, with 9 bases lining up with TRBD1. CDR1 is SGHDT and CDR2 is YYEEEE in the germline V gene. V shed 4 bases, J shed 3 bases, and the junction held 8 bases outside the gene matches. There are 15 residues in the CDR3. This CDR3 reads CASSLAPGQGYEQYF. The CDR3 bases are TGTGCCAGCAGCCTAGCTCCGGGACAGGGCTACGAGCAGTACTTC.

The V call is TRBV19, the J call TRBJ2-5; D might be TRBD1 (6 bases). The ends were cut back, 6 bases at V and 0 bases at J, with 8 bases in the middle. Germline lookup yields CDR1 LNHDA and CDR2 SQIVND (reference sequence). The CDR3 sequence is 13 residues long. The CDR3 DNA reads as TGTGCCAGTAGGTACAGGGACCAAGAGACCCAGTACTTC. Its protein product is CASRYRDQETQYF.

V and J are TRBV7-9 and TRBJ2-2; TRBD1 might be the D (6 bases). Germline lookup yields CDR1 SEHNR and CDR2 FQNEAQ (reference sequence). The length of the CDR3 is 17 residues. Trimming pared 2 bases from V and 0 bases from J, leaving 13 bases between. CDR3 loop: CASSLIWGRANTGELFF. The CDR3 DNA is TGTGCCAGCAGCTTAATTTGGGGGCGAGCGAACACCGGGGAGCTGTTTTTT.

The chain is built from TRBV12-3 or TRBV12-4 and TRBJ2-1; D is possibly TRBD2 (6 bases). V was pared by 6 bases and J by 0 bases, with 18 bases between. CDR3 length: 17 amino acids. CDR3 loop: CASSQSGGPSSYNEQFF. The CDR3 nucleotides are TGTGCCAGCAGCCAATCCGGAGGGCCGAGCTCCTACAATGAGCAGTTCTTC.

The DNA for the CDR3 is TGCAGCGTTGTTGGGGGGGGAAATGAGCAGTTCTTC. This encodes CSVVGGGNEQFF. The genes are TRBV29-1 and TRBJ2-1, with 7 positions matching TRBD2. V shed 4 bases, J shed 7 bases, and the junction held 4 bases outside the gene matches. CDR3 length: 12 residues. CDR1 is SQVTM and CDR2 is ANQGSEA in the germline V gene.

Judged by abundance, this clonotype is medium-sized. This rearrangement joins TRBV4-2 to TRBJ2-5, with 15 bases aligning to TRBD2. V shed 2 bases and J 5 bases; nucleotides not matched to a gene: 3. From germline, CDR1 is LGHNA and CDR2 YNFKEQ. The CDR3 covers 16 residues. The CDR3 is CASSQTGTSGGETQYF. Here the CDR3 DNA reads TGTGCCAGCAGCCAAACCGGGACTAGCGGGGGGGAGACCCAGTACTTC.

The rearrangement joins TRBV5-8 to TRBJ2-1, with D perhaps TRBD2 (5 bases). Germline V lookup: CDR1 SGHTS, CDR2 YDEGEE. This CDR3 has 15 residues. The V gene lost 4 bases and the J gene lost 2 bases, with 13 bases spanning the gap. The CDR3, as DNA: TGTGCCAGCAGCGTAATGAGGGCTGCCTACAATGAGCAGTTCTTC. Translation: CASSVMRAAYNEQFF.

This clonotype turned up a few times. V gene TRBV28 combines with J gene TRBJ2-5; no clear D. Germline CDR1 reads MDHEN; CDR2 reads SYDVKM. V lost 4 bases, J lost 7 bases, and 10 bases lay in between. The CDR3 runs 12 residues. In DNA, the CDR3 is TGTGCCAGCAGTTCCCCAGAACGGACCCAGTACTTC. Protein sequence: CASSSPERTQYF.

This clonotype was counted between two and nine times. J is TRBJ2-7 and V is TRBV7-9; a weak D match, TRBD1 (5 bases). Looked up from germline, CDR1 is SEHNR and CDR2 is FQNEAQ (reference sequence). The CDR3 length is 13 residues. Trimming removed 1 base from V and 5 bases from J, with 9 bases in between. The CDR3 region has the DNA TGTGCCAGCAGCTTAGGGGGCTGGGACGAGCAGTACGTC. Translated, it gives CASSLGGWDEQYV.

This clonotype was detected a few times. The chain employs TRBV28 and TRBJ1-2, with D tentatively TRBD1 (5 bases). Trimming left V 7 bases short and J 5 bases short, with 26 bases between. The CDR3 has 17 residues. The germline V gene encodes CDR1 MDHEN and CDR2 SYDVKM. The CDR3, as DNA: TGTGCCAGCATTGGAGCGCAGGGTACGCCGGAATCTTATGGCTACACCTTC. This encodes CASIGAQGTPESYGYTF.

This clonotype showed up just a few times. V is TRBV25-1 and J is TRBJ1-5, with D perhaps TRBD1 (5 bases). V shed 11 bases and J shed 9 bases, with 17 bases lying between them. CDR1 and CDR2 from the germline V gene are MGHDK and SYGVNS. There are 12 residues in the CDR3. In nucleotides, the CDR3 is TGTGCCGTACGACCTCCAGGGCGGCCCCAGCATTTT. Its protein product is CAVRPPGRPQHF.

In nucleotides, the CDR3 is TGCAGCGTTGAGGGGACTAGCGGCTCCTACAATGAGCAGTTCTTC. Translated: CSVEGTSGSYNEQFF. The chain links TRBV29-1 to TRBJ2-1; the match to TRBD2 covers 11 bases. Germline CDR1 SQVTM, CDR2 ANQGSEA. V was pared by 3 bases and J by 0 bases, with 1 base of the junction left unmatched. This CDR3 is 15 amino acids long.

The chain recombines TRBV9 with TRBJ1-1; 7 bases match TRBD1. The CDR3 spans 13 residues. The V gene end was trimmed by 3 bases and the J gene end by 4 bases; junction bases not matched to a gene: 3. Looked up from germline, CDR1 is SGDLS and CDR2 is YYNGEE. The DNA of the CDR3 is TGTGCCAGCAGCGAGAGGGGGCCCACTGAAGCTTTCTTT. Translation: CASSERGPTEAFF.

This clonotype has more than one count but fewer than ten. This chain uses TRBV9 with TRBJ2-5, with D hard to call. Trimming removed 0 bases from V and 5 bases from J, with 14 bases in between. The germline V gene has CDR1 SGDLS and CDR2 YYNGEE. The CDR3 has 15 residues. CDR3 loop: CASSVGGTMVETQYF. The CDR3 DNA reads TGTGCCAGCAGCGTAGGCGGCACTATGGTGGAGACCCAGTACTTC.

This clonotype was found a few times. This chain connects TRBV7-8 to TRBJ1-1, with D uncertain. The CDR3 has 12 amino acids. Between the trimmed V and J ends, which lost 1 base and 6 bases, there was a span of 6 bases. Looked up from germline, CDR1 is SGHVS and CDR2 is FQNEAQ. In nucleotides, the CDR3 is TGTGCCAGCAGCTTAGGTACAGCTGAAGCTTTCTTT. This gives the protein CASSLGTAEAFF. The full variable domain, completed using reference TRBV7-8 and TRBJ1-1, is GAGVSQSPRYKVAKRGQDVALRCDPISGHVSLFWYQQALGQGPEFLTYFQNEAQLDKSGLPSDRFFAERPEGSVSTLKIQRTQQEDSAVYLCASSLGTAEAFFGQGTRLTVV.

The gene calls are TRBV3-1 and TRBJ1-1; D uncertain. This CDR3 region has 14 residues. Between the trimmed V and J ends, which lost 0 bases and 6 bases, there was a span of 11 bases. The germline CDR1 and CDR2 sequences are LGHDT and YNNKEL (reference sequence). CDR3 protein: CASSQDSSGAEAFF. The CDR3 DNA reads TGTGCCAGCAGCCAAGATTCCTCGGGAGCTGAAGCTTTCTTT.

There are many counts of this clonotype. The chain is built from TRBV7-2 and TRBJ1-5, with D hard to call. Germline CDR1 and CDR2: SGHTA and FQGNSA. The CDR3 has 12 residues. Trimming took 3 bases from V and 9 from J, leaving 9 bases between them. DNA of the CDR3: TGTGCCAGCAGCTTCCTATCTATGCCCCAGCATTTT. Protein sequence: CASSFLSMPQHF.

This chain joins TRBV15 and TRBJ2-2, with no clear D. Trimming removed 0 bases at V and 1 base at J, with 3 bases between. Looked up from germline, CDR1 is LNHNV and CDR2 is YYDKDF (reference sequence). This CDR3 is built from 14 residues. CDR3 DNA: TGTGCCACCAGCAGAGATCAGAACACCGGGGAGCTGTTTTTT. Translation gives CATSRDQNTGELFF.